One sample yielded the 26 T cell receptor beta chains listed below, sequenced in a study of blood T cell repertoires in COVID-19. TCRdb's table, derived via immunoSEQ multiplex PCR, lists solely in-frame clones and lacks some. This table holds roughly 170,000 clones, approximately 84% found once. Sequencing was carried out using peripheral blood. The receptors derive from a human donor in a cohort sampled during active COVID-19.

The chain links TRBV15 to TRBJ1-2, with D possibly matching TRBD1 (5 bases). Germline V gene sequence: CDR1 LNHNV, CDR2 YYDKDF (reference sequence). This CDR3 has 14 amino acids. Deletions cut 0 bases from V and 4 bases from J, with 9 bases between. The CDR3 nucleotides read TGTGCCACCAGCAGAGATCTAACAGGCTATGGCTACACCTTC. Amino acids: CATSRDLTGYGYTF.

This chain connects TRBV6-5 to TRBJ1-2, with TRBD1 identical over 8 bases. Losses at the gene ends were 0 bases for V and 8 bases for J; bases not matched to a gene: 5. Per germline, CDR1 MNHEY and CDR2 SVGAGI. The CDR3 totals 14 residues. The DNA of the CDR3 is TGTGCCAGCAGTTACTCTCGCAGGGGGCGCGGCTACACCTTC. Residues: CASSYSRRGRGYTF.

The chain couples TRBV25-1 to TRBJ2-7, with TRBD1 identical over 7 bases. V trimming: 4 bases; J trimming: 0 bases; junction bases outside the gene matches: 9. The CDR3 has 16 amino acids. Germline V gene sequence: CDR1 MGHDK, CDR2 SYGVNS. The CDR3 bases are TGTGCCAGCAGTGCCAAGACAGGGAAGGGCTCCTACGAGCAGTACTTC. Translated: CASSAKTGKGSYEQYF.

The J gene is TRBJ2-2, the V gene TRBV27; 9 bases align to TRBD1. CDR1 is MNHEY and CDR2 is SMNVEV in the germline V gene (reference sequence). The CDR3 sequence is 16 residues long. V dropped 7 bases and J dropped 1; count of bases not matched to a gene: 7. The chain's CDR3 is CASKPGQGMNTGELFF. The CDR3 DNA is TGTGCCAGCAAACCGGGACAGGGAATGAACACCGGGGAGCTGTTTTTT.

V is TRBV7-6 and J is TRBJ2-2; 7 bases map to TRBD1. Per germline, CDR1 SGHVS and CDR2 FNYEAQ. The CDR3 extends over 18 amino acids. Trimming removed 4 bases from V and 3 bases from J; junction bases left unmatched: 14. In DNA, the CDR3 is TGTGCCAGCAGCTCACGACAGGGTTTGAATATAGACACCGGGGAGCTGTTTTTT. Encoded protein: CASSSRQGLNIDTGELFF. Combining the CDR3 with reference TRBV7-6 and TRBJ2-2 gives the whole variable domain GAGVSQSPRYKVTKRGQDVALRCDPISGHVSLYWYRQALGQGPEFLTYFNYEAQQDKSGLPNDRFSAERPEGSISTLTIQRTEQRDSAMYRCASSSRQGLNIDTGELFFGEGSRLTVL.

This clone turned up a few times. The rearrangement links TRBV2 to TRBJ1-5; possible D gene TRBD1, 5 bases. Germline values: CDR1 SNHLY, CDR2 FYNNEI. The CDR3 extends over 14 amino acids. V gave up 2 bases and J gave up 1 base, with 6 bases separating them. CDR3 bases: TGTGCCAGCAGTGAATACAGGAGCAATCAGCCCCAGCATTTT. It specifies CASSEYRSNQPQHF.

CDR3 bases: TGTGCCACCAGTGATCCCACCCGGGGTACAGATACGCAGTATTTT. Its translation is CATSDPTRGTDTQYF. The chain carries TRBV24-1 and TRBJ2-3, with a possible D match to TRBD2 (5 bases). The ends were cut back, 3 bases at V and 3 bases at J, with 12 bases in the middle. The germline V gene encodes CDR1 KGHDR and CDR2 SFDVKD. The CDR3 has 15 residues.

J is TRBJ2-5 and V is TRBV3-1 (or the pseudogene TRBV3-2); 8 nucleotides agree with TRBD2. Looked up from germline, CDR1 is LGHDT and CDR2 is YNNKEL (reference sequence). V trimming: 8 bases; J trimming: 3 bases; junction bases outside the gene matches: 5. CDR3 length: 13 amino acids. The chain's CDR3 is CASLNSGEETQYF. As DNA, the CDR3 is TGTGCCAGCCTGAATAGCGGGGAAGAGACCCAGTACTTC.

CDR3 in DNA: TGTGCCAGCAGCCGATCAGGGTACGAGCAGTACTTC. This translates into CASSRSGYEQYF. This rearrangement joins TRBV11-2 to TRBJ2-7; tentative D call: TRBD1 (5 bases). This CDR3 contains 12 residues. V was pared by 5 bases and J by 4 bases, with 9 bases between. Germline V CDR1 and CDR2: SGHAT, FQNNGV.

The chain couples TRBV30 to TRBJ1-1, with D perhaps TRBD1 (5 bases). The V gene's germline CDR1 is GTSNPN and CDR2 SVGIG (reference sequence). V was clipped by 0 bases and J by 0 bases, with 5 bases between them. This CDR3 has 13 residues. The CDR3 DNA reads as TGTGCCTGGAGTGTAGGGGTGAACACTGAAGCTTTCTTT. Translating it yields CAWSVGVNTEAFF.

This chain links TRBV4-1 with TRBJ2-3; tentative D call: TRBD2 (7 bases). The CDR3 has 17 amino acids. Germline lookup yields CDR1 MGHRA and CDR2 YSYEKL. Trimming removed 1 base from V and 2 bases from J, with 16 bases in between. Here the CDR3 DNA reads TGCGCCAGCAGCCAAGGGCCGGCGGGGGCGTACACAGATACGCAGTATTTT. Its protein is CASSQGPAGAYTDTQYF.

CDR3 sequence: CASSIADRGLYNSPLHF. The CDR3 DNA follows: TGTGCCAGTAGTATCGCAGACAGGGGTCTTTACAATTCACCCCTCCACTTT. The chain uses TRBV19 and TRBJ1-6; the match to TRBD1 covers 8 bases. V gave up 3 bases and J gave up 7 bases; unmatched junction bases: 11. Germline loops: CDR1 LNHDA, CDR2 SQIVND (reference sequence). CDR3 length equals 17 residues.

This chain joins TRBV21-1 and TRBJ2-5; TRBD2, as called in the table, went unchecked against the DNA. TRBV21-1 represents a pseudogene. The CDR3 length is 14 residues. CDR3 protein: CASSKRRVQETQYF. In DNA form, the CDR3 reads TGTGCCAGCAGCAAAAGGAGGGTTCAAGAGACCCAGTACTTC.

The chain has TRBV3-1 (or the pseudogene TRBV3-2) and TRBJ1-5; tentatively, D is TRBD1 (5 bases). The CDR3 sequence is 17 residues long. The V end was cut by 0 bases, the J end by 3 bases, with 15 bases between. Germline lookup yields CDR1 LGHDT and CDR2 YNNKEL (reference sequence). The CDR3 protein is CASSQDLGGPANQPQHF. The CDR3 DNA follows: TGTGCCAGCAGCCAAGATCTCGGGGGTCCCGCCAATCAGCCCCAGCATTTT.

J is TRBJ2-7 and V is TRBV15; 8 bases are a match to TRBD1. The germline CDR1 and CDR2 sequences are LNHNV and YYDKDF (reference sequence). This CDR3 is 14 amino acids long. The V gene end was trimmed by 8 bases and the J gene end by 3 bases; junction bases not matched to a gene: 9. CDR3 residues: CATQSGGGGYEQYF. CDR3 coding DNA: TGTGCCACCCAATCAGGGGGCGGAGGCTACGAGCAGTACTTC. Drawing the rest from reference TRBV15 and TRBJ2-7, the complete variable domain is DAMVIQNPRYQVTQFGKPVTLSCSQTLNHNVMYWYQQKSSQAPKLLFHYYDKDFNNEADTPDNFQSRRPNTSFCFLDIRSPGLGDTAMYLCATQSGGGGYEQYFGPGTRLTVT.

This rearrangement joins TRBV11-2 to TRBJ2-5; the D gene is possibly TRBD1 (5 bases). CDR1 is SGHAT, CDR2 FQNNGV, per germline. The CDR3 extends over 16 amino acids. Trimming removed 7 bases from V and 4 bases from J, with 22 bases in between. The CDR3 DNA sequence: TGTGCCAGCACCCGACGGACCACATCAGGGTCAGAGACCCAGTACTTC. Translation gives CASTRRTTSGSETQYF.

V usage is TRBV6-1 and J usage is TRBJ2-1; 10 bases fit TRBD1. The CDR3 extends over 16 amino acids. V shed 1 base and J 5 bases; nucleotides not matched to a gene: 5. Germline loops: CDR1 MNHNS, CDR2 SASEGT. The CDR3 loop reads CASSEVPGQGNNEQFF. The CDR3 DNA sequence: TGTGCCAGCAGTGAAGTCCCGGGACAGGGGAACAATGAGCAGTTCTTC.

V usage is TRBV16 and J usage is TRBJ2-4; a possible D gene is TRBD2 (6 bases). The V gene's germline CDR1 is KGHSY and CDR2 FQNENV. The CDR3 runs 14 residues. Trimming pared 3 bases from V and 5 bases from J, leaving 11 bases between. CDR3 DNA: TGTGCCAGCAGCCAGGGGCCGGGGGAAAACATTCAGTACTTC. This translates into CASSQGPGENIQYF.

This clone was picked up one time. The chain links TRBV13 to TRBJ2-7; 15 bases line up with TRBD2. This CDR3 is built from 16 residues. Looked up from germline, CDR1 is PRHDT and CDR2 is FYEKMQ (reference sequence). V lost 5 bases, J lost 2 bases, and 4 bases stayed unmatched. The CDR3 sequence is CASSVGLAGGPYEQYF. For the CDR3, the DNA is TGTGCCAGCAGCGTGGGACTAGCGGGGGGCCCCTACGAGCAGTACTTC.

This clone was counted only a few times. The chain couples TRBV4-1 to TRBJ1-6; 10 nucleotides align to TRBD1. The germline gives CDR1 MGHRA, CDR2 YSYEKL. Unmatched junction bases numbered 11, after V lost 5 bases and J lost 10 bases. The CDR3 contains 16 residues. CDR3 nucleotide sequence: TGCGCCAGCAGCGCATCTGGCCGGGACAGGGGCTCACCCCTCCACTTT. It translates to CASSASGRDRGSPLHF.

The chain recombines TRBV19 with TRBJ2-1, with 12 bases that match TRBD1. Germline V gene sequence: CDR1 LNHDA, CDR2 SQIVND (reference sequence). This CDR3 has 15 residues. Unmatched junction bases numbered 13, after V lost 9 bases and J lost 10 bases. The CDR3 region has the DNA TGTGCCAGCCGGCGGCTGGGACAGGGGGCAGGGGAGCAGTTCTTC. Translation gives CASRRLGQGAGEQFF.

The chain combines TRBV6-1 with TRBJ1-6; 9 nucleotides align to TRBD1. Germline CDR1 is MNHNS and CDR2 is SASEGT. The CDR3 length is 12 residues. The junction had 1 base not matched to a gene; V was cut back by 3 bases and J by 13 bases. For the CDR3, the DNA is TGTGCCAGCAGTGAGACAGGGGGGCCCCTCCACTTT. It is translated as CASSETGGPLHF.

The chain is built from TRBV27 and TRBJ2-1, with 10 bases lining up with TRBD1. J gave up 3 bases and V 8 bases, and 13 bases lay outside the gene matches. The CDR3 sequence is 17 residues long. Per germline, CDR1 MNHEY and CDR2 SMNVEV (reference sequence). CDR3 protein: CASQEARDRGFYNEQFF. CDR3 DNA: TGTGCCAGCCAAGAAGCCCGGGACAGGGGATTCTACAATGAGCAGTTCTTC.

This chain joins TRBV19 and TRBJ2-5; D perhaps matches TRBD1 (6 bases). The germline V gene encodes CDR1 LNHDA and CDR2 SQIVND (reference sequence). Trimming pared 6 bases from V and 5 bases from J, leaving 25 bases between. The CDR3 consists of 17 residues. The CDR3 protein is CASSHWLGAGPLETQYF. CDR3 nucleotide sequence: TGTGCCAGTAGCCATTGGTTGGGGGCCGGCCCGCTGGAGACCCAGTACTTC.

This clone was counted once. This chain joins TRBV19 and TRBJ1-5; D is uncertain. The CDR3 spans 14 residues. V was cut by 5 bases and J by 0 bases, with 8 bases left in between. Per the germline V gene, CDR1 is LNHDA and CDR2 is SQIVND (reference sequence). CDR3 bases: TGTGCCAGTAGTGGAGGAAATAGCAATCAGCCCCAGCATTTT. Translating it yields CASSGGNSNQPQHF.

The chain links TRBV13 to TRBJ2-1, with 8 bases that match TRBD2. The length of the CDR3 is 16 residues. Germline CDR1 reads PRHDT; CDR2 reads FYEKMQ (reference sequence). The V segment lost 2 bases and the J segment 4 bases; nucleotides outside the gene matches: 7. This CDR3 reads CASSLRLAGGYNEQFF. The CDR3 nucleotides are TGTGCCAGCAGCTTAAGGCTAGCGGGTGGATACAATGAGCAGTTCTTC.